These 5 T cell receptor beta chains came from one sample sequenced in a study of persistence of HIV-infected CD4 T cells. Sequencing used immunoSEQ version 4 in survey mode. Generated by immunoSEQ multiplex PCR, the TCRdb table keeps only in-frame clones and is missing some. The table records about 7,500 clones, 61% of them present only once. The antigens of these receptors remain unknown. The stimulus was lysate of CMV-infected fibroblasts, around 11 ug/mL. Sorting selected CD4+ T cells upregulating both CD40 ligand and CD69. Sequencing used CD4+ T cells sorted from PBMCs after roughly 20-hour stimulation, obtained from a patient who received antiretroviral therapy. Receptors were obtained from an adult man with HIV who was CMV-seropositive.

The chain couples TRBV6-2 or TRBV6-3 to TRBJ2-1; no clear D gene. The CDR3 is made up of 12 amino acids. The V gene lost 5 bases and the J gene lost 15 bases, with 17 bases spanning the gap. CDR1 is MNHEY and CDR2 is SVGEGT in the germline V gene. The CDR3 region has the DNA TGTGCCAGCAGTCCCGGTATAGTCGGCTGGTTCTTC. This gives the protein CASSPGIVGWFF.

By share of the sample, this clone is medium-sized (0.01 to 0.1%). J is TRBJ1-6 and V is TRBV5-1; D is uncertain. This CDR3 has 15 amino acids. V shed 0 bases and J shed 9 bases, with 13 bases lying between them. Germline CDR1 SGHRS, CDR2 YFSETQ. CDR3 residues: CASSLDLGSSSPLHF. The CDR3 nucleotides are TGCGCCAGCAGCTTGGATCTGGGTAGTAGTTCACCCCTCCACTTT.

The V call is TRBV6-6, the J call TRBJ1-2; D might be TRBD1 (5 bases). The CDR3 loop spans 13 amino acids. V lost 2 bases to trimming and J lost 4 bases, with 8 bases between them. Germline V CDR1 and CDR2: MNHNY, SVGAGI (reference sequence). The CDR3 reads CASSYDGGYGYTF. As DNA, the CDR3 is TGTGCCAGCAGTTACGATGGGGGCTATGGCTACACCTTC.

About this clone itself: The identical CDR3 is also encoded by other nucleotide sequences in the sample. This chain links TRBV9 with TRBJ2-5; D may match TRBD1 or TRBD2 (5 bases each). The germline V gene encodes CDR1 SGDLS and CDR2 YYNGEE. The CDR3 spans 13 residues. V lost 0 bases and J lost 5, with 8 bases in between. Here the CDR3 reads CASSVAREETQYF. The CDR3 region has the DNA TGTGCCAGCAGCGTAGCCAGGGAGGAGACCCAGTACTTC. Combining the CDR3 with reference TRBV9 and TRBJ2-5 gives the whole variable domain DSGVTQTPKHLITATGQRVTLRCSPRSGDLSVYWYQQSLDQGLQFLIQYYNGEERAKGNILERFSAQQFPDLHSELNLSSLELGDSALYFCASSVAREETQYFGPGTRLLVL.

This chain connects TRBV7-2 to TRBJ1-1; no firm D call. The V end lost 4 bases, the J end lost 6 bases, and 12 bases lay between the germline ends. The CDR3 covers 13 residues. CDR1 is SGHTA, CDR2 FQGNSA, per germline. CDR3 sequence: CASSSRPSSEAFF. CDR3 nucleotides: TGTGCCAGCAGCTCCCGGCCCTCTTCTGAAGCTTTCTTT.